Listed below are T cell receptor beta chains from one sample, sequenced in a study of vaccination and CD4 T cells after COVID-19. Their antigens are not known. TCRdb called the PCR reads again in MiXCR, with one record for every CDR3 protein. The sample contains about 9,900 distinct CDR3 sequences, 50% to 65% of which appear only once. Sequenced material: CD4+ T cells from blood, cultured in vitro. The receptors here all came from a human donor who had recovered from COVID-19. CDR3s include the opening cysteine and the closing phenylalanine or tryptophan. Fields, in order: J gene, V gene, D gene, clone size, CDR3 protein, CDR3 DNA. The D gene is left open where the match is weak. The listing skips clone size in some rows; elsewhere it reads once, few, many or a size class.

>TRBJ1-6|TRBV30|NA|NA
CARNGEDYNSPLHF
TGTGCCCGCAATGGGGAGGACTATAATTCACCCCTCCACTTT
>TRBJ2-1|TRBV7-9|TRBD1|NA
CASSSQGVDFYNEQFF
TGTGCCAGCAGCTCACAGGGGGTGGACTTCTACAATGAGCAGTTCTTC
>TRBJ2-7|TRBV28|NA|NA
CASSSSYYEQYF
TGTGCCAGCAGTTCCAGCTACTACGAGCAGTACTTC
>TRBJ2-2|TRBV18|NA|NA
CASSPRENTGELFF
TGTGCCAGCTCACCCAGGGAGAACACCGGGGAGCTGTTTTTT
>TRBJ2-2|TRBV10-1|NA|once
CASRRVSDTGELFF
TGCGCCAGCAGAAGGGTCTCGGACACCGGGGAGCTGTTTTTT
>TRBJ1-3|TRBV6-1|NA|NA
CATYSGNTIYF
TGTGCCACCTACTCTGGAAACACCATATATTTT
>TRBJ2-1|TRBV11-3|NA|few
CASSLDHITGWNIGNEQFF
TGTGCCAGCAGCTTAGATCATATAACAGGGTGGAATATAGGCAATGAGCAGTTCTTC
>TRBJ1-2|TRBV2|NA|once
CASSENPNGYGYTF
TGTGCCAGCAGTGAAAACCCTAACGGGTATGGCTACACCTTC
>TRBJ2-1|TRBV4-1|NA|NA
CASSASPLENEQFF
TGCGCCAGCAGCGCAAGCCCACTGGAAAATGAGCAGTTCTTC
>TRBJ2-7|TRBV6-2/TRBV6-3|TRBD2|NA
CASQRGAFYEQYF
TGTGCCAGCCAGCGGGGGGCATTCTACGAGCAGTACTTC
>TRBJ1-1|TRBV7-2|NA|few
CASSTPTAANTEAFF
TGTGCCAGCAGCACGCCGACAGCCGCTAACACTGAAGCTTTCTTT
>TRBJ1-1|TRBV6-1|NA|NA
CASSVQNTEAFF
TGTGCCAGCAGTGTTCAGAACACTGAAGCTTTCTTT
>TRBJ1-1|TRBV7-9|TRBD1|few
CASSLAGTGSFPSVAFF
TGTGCCAGCAGCTTGGCCGGGACAGGTTCCTTCCCCTCTGTAGCTTTCTTT